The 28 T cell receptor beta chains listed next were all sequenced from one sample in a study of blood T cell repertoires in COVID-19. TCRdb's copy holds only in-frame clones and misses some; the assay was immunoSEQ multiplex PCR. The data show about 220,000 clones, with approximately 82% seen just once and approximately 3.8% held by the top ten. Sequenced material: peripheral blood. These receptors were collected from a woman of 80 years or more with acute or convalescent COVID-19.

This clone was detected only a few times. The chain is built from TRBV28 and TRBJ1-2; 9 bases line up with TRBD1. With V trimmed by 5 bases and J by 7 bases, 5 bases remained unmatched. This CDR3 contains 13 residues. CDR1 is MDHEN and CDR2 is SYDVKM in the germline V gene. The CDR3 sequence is CASSITGGSGYTF. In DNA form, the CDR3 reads TGTGCCAGCAGTATCACAGGGGGCTCTGGCTACACCTTC.

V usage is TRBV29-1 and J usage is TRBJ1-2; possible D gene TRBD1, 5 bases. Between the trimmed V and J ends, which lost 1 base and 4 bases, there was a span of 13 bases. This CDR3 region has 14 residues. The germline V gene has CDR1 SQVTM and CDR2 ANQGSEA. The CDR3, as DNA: TGCAGCGTTGAAGCCGGGCGGGACTTCTATGGCTACACCTTC. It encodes CSVEAGRDFYGYTF.

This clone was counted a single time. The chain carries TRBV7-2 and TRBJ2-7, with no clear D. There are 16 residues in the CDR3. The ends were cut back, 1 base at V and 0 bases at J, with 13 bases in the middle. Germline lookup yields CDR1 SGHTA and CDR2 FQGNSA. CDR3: CASSLVARSYSYEQYF. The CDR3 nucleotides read TGTGCCAGCAGCTTAGTCGCTAGATCCTACTCCTACGAGCAGTACTTC.

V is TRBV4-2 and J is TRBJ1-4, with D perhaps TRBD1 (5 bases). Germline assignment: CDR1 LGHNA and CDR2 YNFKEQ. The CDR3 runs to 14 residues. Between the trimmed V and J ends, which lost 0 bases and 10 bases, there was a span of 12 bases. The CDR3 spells CASSQDGGEGKLFF. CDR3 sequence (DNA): TGTGCCAGCAGCCAAGATGGGGGGGAGGGAAAACTGTTTTTT.

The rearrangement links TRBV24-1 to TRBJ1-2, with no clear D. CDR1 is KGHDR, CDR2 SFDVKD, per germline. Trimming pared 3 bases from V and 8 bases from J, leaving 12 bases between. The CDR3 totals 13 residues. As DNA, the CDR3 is TGTGCCACCAGTGATGAGGCCCGGAAAGGCTACACCTTC. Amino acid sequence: CATSDEARKGYTF.

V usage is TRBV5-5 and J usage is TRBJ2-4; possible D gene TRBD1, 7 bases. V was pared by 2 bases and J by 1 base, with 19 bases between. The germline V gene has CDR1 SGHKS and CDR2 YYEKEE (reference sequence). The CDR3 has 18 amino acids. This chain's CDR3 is CASSFIGGGGQAKNIQYF. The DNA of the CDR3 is TGTGCCAGCAGCTTCATTGGAGGGGGCGGTCAGGCCAAAAACATTCAGTACTTC.

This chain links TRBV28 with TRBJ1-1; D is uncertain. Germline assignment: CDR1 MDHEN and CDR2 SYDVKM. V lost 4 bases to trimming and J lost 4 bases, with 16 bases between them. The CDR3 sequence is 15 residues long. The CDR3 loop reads CASSSGAVTATEAFF. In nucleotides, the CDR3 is TGTGCCAGCAGTTCCGGAGCCGTAACGGCCACTGAAGCTTTCTTT.

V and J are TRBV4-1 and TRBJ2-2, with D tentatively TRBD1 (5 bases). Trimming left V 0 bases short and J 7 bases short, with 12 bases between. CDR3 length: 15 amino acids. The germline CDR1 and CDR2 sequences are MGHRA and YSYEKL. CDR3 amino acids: CASSQEARVFGELFF. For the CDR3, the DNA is TGCGCCAGCAGCCAAGAGGCCAGGGTATTCGGGGAGCTGTTTTTT.

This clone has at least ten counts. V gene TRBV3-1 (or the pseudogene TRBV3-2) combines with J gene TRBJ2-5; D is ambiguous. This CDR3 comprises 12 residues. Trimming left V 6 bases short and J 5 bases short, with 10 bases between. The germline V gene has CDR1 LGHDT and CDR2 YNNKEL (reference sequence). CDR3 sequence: CASSSYGETQYF. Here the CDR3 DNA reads TGTGCCAGCAGTTCCTACGGGGAGACCCAGTACTTC.

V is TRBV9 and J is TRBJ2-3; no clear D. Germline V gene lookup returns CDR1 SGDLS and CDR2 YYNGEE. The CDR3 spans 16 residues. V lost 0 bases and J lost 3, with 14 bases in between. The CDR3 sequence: CASSVGVSELTDTQYF. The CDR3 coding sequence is TGTGCCAGCAGCGTAGGAGTGTCGGAGCTGACAGATACGCAGTATTTT.

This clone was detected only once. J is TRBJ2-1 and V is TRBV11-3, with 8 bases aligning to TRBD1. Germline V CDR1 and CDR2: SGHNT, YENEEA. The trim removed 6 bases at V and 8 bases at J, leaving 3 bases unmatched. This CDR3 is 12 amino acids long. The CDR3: CASSPGGYEQFF. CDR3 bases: TGTGCCAGCAGTCCAGGGGGCTATGAGCAGTTCTTC.

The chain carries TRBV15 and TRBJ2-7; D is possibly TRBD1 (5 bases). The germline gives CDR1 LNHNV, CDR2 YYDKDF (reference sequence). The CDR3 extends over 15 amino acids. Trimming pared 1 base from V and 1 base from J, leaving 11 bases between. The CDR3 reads CATSRAQGISYEQYF. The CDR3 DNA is TGTGCCACCAGCAGAGCCCAGGGAATTTCCTACGAGCAGTACTTC.

The CDR3 DNA is TGTGCCAGCAGTTTTGGTGCTGAGGAGACCCAGTACTTC. Protein product: CASSFGAEETQYF. The rearrangement links TRBV12-3 or TRBV12-4 to TRBJ2-5; no definite D call. This CDR3 is 13 amino acids long. V was trimmed by 3 bases and J by 5 bases, leaving 10 bases between them.

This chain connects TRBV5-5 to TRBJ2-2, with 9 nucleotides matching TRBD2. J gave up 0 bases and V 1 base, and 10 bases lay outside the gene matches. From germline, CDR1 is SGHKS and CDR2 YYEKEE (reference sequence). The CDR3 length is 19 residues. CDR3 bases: TGTGCCAGCAGCTTGTGGGCGCGGGGGGGCCCTTCGAACACCGGGGAGCTGTTTTTT. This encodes CASSLWARGGPSNTGELFF.

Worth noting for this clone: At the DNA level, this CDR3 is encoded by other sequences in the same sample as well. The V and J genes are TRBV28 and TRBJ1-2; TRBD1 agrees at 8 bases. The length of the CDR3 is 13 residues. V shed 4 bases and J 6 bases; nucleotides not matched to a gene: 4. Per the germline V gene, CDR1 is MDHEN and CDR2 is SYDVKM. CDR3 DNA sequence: TGTGCCAGCAGTTCAGGGGGCTCGGATGGCTACACCTTC. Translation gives CASSSGGSDGYTF.

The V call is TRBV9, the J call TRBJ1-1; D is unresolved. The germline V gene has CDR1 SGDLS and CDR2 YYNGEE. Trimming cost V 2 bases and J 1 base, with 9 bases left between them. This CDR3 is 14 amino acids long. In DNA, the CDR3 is TGTGCCAGCAGCGTTGTTGGAGAGAACACTGAAGCTTTCTTT. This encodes CASSVVGENTEAFF.

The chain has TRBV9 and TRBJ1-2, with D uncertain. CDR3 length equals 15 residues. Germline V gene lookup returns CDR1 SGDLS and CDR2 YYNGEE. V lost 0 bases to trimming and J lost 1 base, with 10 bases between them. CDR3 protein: CASSVGGSGNYGYTF. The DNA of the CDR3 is TGTGCCAGCAGCGTAGGCGGTTCTGGTAACTATGGCTACACCTTC.

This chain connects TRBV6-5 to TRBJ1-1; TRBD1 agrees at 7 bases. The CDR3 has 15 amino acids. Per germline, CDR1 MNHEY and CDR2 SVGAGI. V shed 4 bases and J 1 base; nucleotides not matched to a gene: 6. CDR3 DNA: TGTGCCAGCAGTTCGACAGGGCTCGGGAACACTGAAGCTTTCTTT. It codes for CASSSTGLGNTEAFF.

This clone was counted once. The CDR3 reads CASSSGQPTSPLHF. The CDR3 nucleotides read TGTGCCAGCAGCTCGGGACAGCCGACTTCACCCCTCCACTTT. This rearrangement joins TRBV7-3 to TRBJ1-6, with TRBD1 matching 7 bases. The V and J ends lost 4 bases and 9 bases, in that order; junction bases with no gene match: 6. There are 14 residues in the CDR3. Germline assignment: CDR1 SGHTA and CDR2 FQGTGA.

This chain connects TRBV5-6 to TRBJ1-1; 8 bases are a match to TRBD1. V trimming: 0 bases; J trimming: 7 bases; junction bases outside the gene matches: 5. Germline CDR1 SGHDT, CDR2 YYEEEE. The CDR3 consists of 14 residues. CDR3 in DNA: TGTGCCAGCAGCTTGGTGTCAGGGGGCGGTGAAGCTTTCTTT. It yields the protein CASSLVSGGGEAFF.

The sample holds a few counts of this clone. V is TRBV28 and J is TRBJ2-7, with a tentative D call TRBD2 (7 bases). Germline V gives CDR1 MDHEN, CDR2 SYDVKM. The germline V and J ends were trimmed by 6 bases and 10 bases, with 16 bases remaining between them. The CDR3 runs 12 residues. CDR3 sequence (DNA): TGTGCCAGCAGCCTAGGGGGGGGTGAACAGTACTTC. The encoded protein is CASSLGGGEQYF.

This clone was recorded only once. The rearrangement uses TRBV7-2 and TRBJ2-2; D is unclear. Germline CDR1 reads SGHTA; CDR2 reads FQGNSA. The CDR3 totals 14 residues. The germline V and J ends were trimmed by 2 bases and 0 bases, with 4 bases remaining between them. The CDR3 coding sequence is TGTGCCAGCAGCTTACCCACGAACACCGGGGAGCTGTTTTTT. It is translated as CASSLPTNTGELFF. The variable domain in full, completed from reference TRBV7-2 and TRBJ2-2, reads GAGVSQSPSNKVTEKGKDVELRCDPISGHTALYWYRQSLGQGLEFLIYFQGNSAPDKSGLPSDRFSAERTGGSVSTLTIQRTQQEDSAVYLCASSLPTNTGELFFGEGSRLTVL.

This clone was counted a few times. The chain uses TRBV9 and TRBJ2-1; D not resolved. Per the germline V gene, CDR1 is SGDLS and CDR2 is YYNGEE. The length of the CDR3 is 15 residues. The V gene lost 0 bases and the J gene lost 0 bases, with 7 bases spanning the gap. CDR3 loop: CASSVGSGSYNEQFF. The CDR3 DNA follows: TGTGCCAGCAGCGTAGGCTCCGGCTCCTACAATGAGCAGTTCTTC.

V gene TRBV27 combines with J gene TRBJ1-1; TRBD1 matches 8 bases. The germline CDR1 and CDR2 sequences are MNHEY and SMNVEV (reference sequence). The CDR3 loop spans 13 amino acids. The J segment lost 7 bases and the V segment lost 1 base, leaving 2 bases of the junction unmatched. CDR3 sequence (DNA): TGTGCCAGCAGTTTATTACAGGGGGGTGAAGCTTTCTTT. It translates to CASSLLQGGEAFF.

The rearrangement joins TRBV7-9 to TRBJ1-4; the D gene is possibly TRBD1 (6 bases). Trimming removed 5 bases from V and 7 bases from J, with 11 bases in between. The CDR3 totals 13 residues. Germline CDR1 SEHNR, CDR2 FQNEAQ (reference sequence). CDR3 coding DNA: TGTGCCAGCAGCAGAATACAGGGTGAAAAACTGTTTTTT. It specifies CASSRIQGEKLFF.

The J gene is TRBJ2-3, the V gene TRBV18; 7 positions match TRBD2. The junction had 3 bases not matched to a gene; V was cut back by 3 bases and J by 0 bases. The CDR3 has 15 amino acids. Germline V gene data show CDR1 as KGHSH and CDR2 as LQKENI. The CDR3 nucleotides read TGTGCCAGCTCACCCCCTAGCGGTAGCACAGATACGCAGTATTTT. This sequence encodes CASSPPSGSTDTQYF.

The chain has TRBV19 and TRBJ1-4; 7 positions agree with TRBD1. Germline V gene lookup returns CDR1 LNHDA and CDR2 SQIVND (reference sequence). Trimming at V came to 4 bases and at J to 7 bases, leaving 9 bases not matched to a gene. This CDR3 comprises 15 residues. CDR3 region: CASSTSRDSAEKLFF. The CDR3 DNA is TGTGCCAGTAGTACCTCGAGGGACAGTGCTGAAAAACTGTTTTTT.

The CDR3 DNA reads TGCGCCAGCAGCCAGGCCGAGCGGGGGCCCTACGAGCAGTACTTC. Translation gives CASSQAERGPYEQYF. The chain has TRBV4-1 and TRBJ2-7, with 8 bases aligning to TRBD2. Trimming took 3 bases from V and 2 from J; bases not matched to a gene: 6. There are 15 residues in the CDR3. CDR1 and CDR2 from the germline V gene are MGHRA and YSYEKL.